This T cell receptor (beta chain) was sequenced for a study of cytomegalovirus exposure and HLA in healthy donors. The PCR had 60 Vbeta and 13 Jbeta primers. Here immunoSEQ multiplex PCR was the method, and the copy in TCRdb shows in-frame clones only, minus some. The repertoire has over 75,000 clones, roughly 84% of them found once; the top ten carry roughly 2.6%. The V gene's germline CDR1 is MDHEN and CDR2 SYDVKM. V lost 2 bases and J 1 base, leaving 15 bases between the germline ends. This CDR3 has 17 amino acids. What was sequenced was PBMCs. The gene calls are TRBV28 and TRBJ1-3; D is unresolved. The receptor was derived from a woman in her forties or fifties in good health and CMV-seronegative. The chain's CDR3 is CASSLMEGLISGNTIYF. The CDR3 coding sequence is TGTGCCAGCAGTTTAATGGAGGGCCTAATTTCTGGAAACACCATATATTTT.